This T cell receptor beta chain was recovered during a study of human T cells and chemical hapten exposure. Trimming removed 6 bases from V and 3 bases from J; junction bases left unmatched: 5. Germline V gene lookup returns CDR1 MNHEY and CDR2 SMNVEV (reference sequence). This CDR3 is 15 amino acids long. Time point: pre-sensitization, week 0. Treatment meaning: therapeutic diphenylcyclopropenone sensitization with weekly scalp DPC. Every donor had alopecia and was 18 to 70 years old; all were suitable for DPC. TCRdb re-derived calls from the RACE reads in MiXCR, one entry per CDR3 protein. The sample records roughly 100,000 distinct CDR3 sequences, about 12% being singletons.

This receptor was taken from a woman aged 45 to 65 with alopecia areata. Some clones in this sample may be carry-over from other donors' samples. The sample was whole blood, taken in connection with sensitization to the hapten diphenylcyclopropenone (DPC). This rearrangement joins TRBV27 to TRBJ2-1, with TRBD2 matching 10 bases. CDR3 region: CASRQREGYYNEQFF. CDR3 DNA: TGTGCCAGCAGACAGCGGGAGGGATACTACAATGAGCAGTTCTTC.